These T cell receptor beta chains were read from a single sample in a study of beta chain features in type 1 diabetes. TCRdb's table, derived via immunoSEQ multiplex PCR, lists solely in-frame clones and lacks some. This sample has 600,000 to 700,000 clones, with around 12% found just once. The sample comprised naive CD4+ T cells from blood. The receptors were gathered from a man aged 25-45 years with type 1 diabetes. The CDR3 runs from the conserved cysteine through the conserved F or W. D genes are given only for firm matches. Rows may omit the clone size; those that give it use once, few, many or a size class.

d_call clone_size j_call v_call cdr3_aa cdr3_nt
. . TRBJ2-2 TRBV28 CASSFPAGDTGELFF TGTGCCAGCAGTTTTCCGGCAGGGGACACCGGGGAGCTGTTTTTT
. few TRBJ2-3 TRBV9 CASSVGRSGHSTDTQYF TGTGCCAGCAGCGTAGGAAGGAGCGGACATAGCACAGATACGCAGTATTTT
TRBD2 . TRBJ2-7 TRBV6-5 CASSYSTSGSTYEQYF TGTGCCAGCAGTTACTCGACTAGCGGCTCCACCTACGAGCAGTACTTC
. few TRBJ2-3 TRBV2 CASSGSGGKTDTQYF TGTGCCAGCAGTGGATCCGGGGGCAAGACAGATACGCAGTATTTT
. once TRBJ2-2 TRBV7-8 CASSLWRELFF TGTGCCAGCAGCCTCTGGCGGGAGCTGTTTTTT
. . TRBJ2-7 TRBV25-1 CASSELGVTESEQYF TGTGCCAGCAGTGAATTAGGGGTAACGGAAAGCGAGCAGTACTTC
. . TRBJ1-2 TRBV27 CASSLSLGAVGYTF TGTGCCAGCAGTTTATCGCTGGGGGCAGTAGGCTACACCTTC
. . TRBJ1-4 TRBV30 CAWSQGVGEKLFF TGTGCCTGGAGCCAAGGGGTTGGTGAAAAACTGTTTTTT
. few TRBJ1-1 TRBV11-1 CASSRFTGTPLF TGTGCCAGCAGCCGTTTCACCGGGACACCCTTATTT
TRBD2 . TRBJ2-1 TRBV10-3 CAISELTSGVGNEQFF TGTGCCATCAGTGAGCTGACTAGCGGGGTTGGCAATGAGCAGTTCTTC
. . TRBJ2-2 TRBV7-9 CASSSDTRTGELFF TGTGCCAGCAGCTCGGACACGCGCACCGGGGAGCTGTTTTTT
. . TRBJ1-5 TRBV6-5 CASSYSRGQPQHF TGTGCCAGCAGTTACTCGCGGGGGCAGCCCCAGCATTTT
. . TRBJ2-7 TRBV14 CASSQTGRSYEQYF TGTGCCAGCAGCCAGACAGGCCGGTCCTACGAGCAGTACTTC
TRBD1 . TRBJ2-3 TRBV6-1 CASSRGQGIDTQYF TGTGCCAGCAGTCGCGGACAGGGGATAGATACGCAGTATTTT
. . TRBJ2-1 TRBV4-3 CASSQDVIGKSYNEQFF TGCGCCAGCAGCCAAGATGTAATCGGGAAATCCTACAATGAGCAGTTCTTC
. . TRBJ2-2 TRBV27 CASRLQGNTGELFF TGTGCCAGCAGGCTGCAGGGGAACACCGGGGAGCTGTTTTTT
. . TRBJ2-7 TRBV28 CASRDGAREQYF TGTGCCAGCAGGGATGGCGCTCGAGAGCAGTACTTC
TRBD2 few TRBJ2-5 TRBV7-2 CASSYGGTNQETQYF TGTGCCAGCAGCTATGGCGGGACTAACCAAGAGACCCAGTACTTC
TRBD1 . TRBJ2-5 TRBV7-2 CASSLSGGQETQYF TGTGCCAGCAGCTTATCAGGGGGTCAAGAGACCCAGTACTTC
. . TRBJ2-3 TRBV29-1 CSVDRGQASTDTQYF TGCAGCGTTGATCGGGGACAAGCTAGCACAGATACGCAGTATTTT
. few TRBJ2-2 TRBV7-2 CASSSDSPGELFF TGTGCCAGCAGCTCCGACTCCCCCGGGGAGCTGTTTTTT
TRBD1 . TRBJ2-7 TRBV7-9 CASSRTGRTYEQYF TGTGCCAGCAGCCGGACAGGCCGCACCTACGAGCAGTACTTC
. few TRBJ2-1 TRBV7-2 CASSQGRNEQFF TGTGCCAGCAGCCAGGGGCGGAATGAGCAGTTCTTC
TRBD1 . TRBJ2-5 TRBV6-1 CASSELQGVQETQYF TGTGCCAGCAGTGAATTACAGGGGGTGCAAGAGACCCAGTACTTC
. . TRBJ1-2 TRBV5-1 CASSLFGESNYGYTF TGCGCCAGCAGCTTGTTCGGGGAGAGTAACTATGGCTACACCTTC
. few TRBJ2-1 TRBV5-4 CASSLAQQLPEQFF TGTGCCAGCAGCTTGGCCCAGCAGCTGCCAGAGCAGTTCTTC
. few TRBJ1-4 TRBV7-9 CASSNGIGKLFF TGTGCCAGCAGTAATGGTATTGGAAAACTGTTTTTT
TRBD1 . TRBJ2-1 TRBV12-5 CASGLGQGAFNEQFF TGTGCTAGTGGTTTGGGACAGGGGGCGTTCAATGAGCAGTTCTTC
. few TRBJ2-2 TRBV28 CASSRPGTLGAGELFF TGTGCCAGCAGCCGACCCGGGACTCTTGGGGCCGGGGAGCTGTTTTTT
. . TRBJ1-5 TRBV4-2 CASSQDKGANQPQHF TGTGCCAGCAGCCAAGATAAAGGTGCCAATCAGCCCCAGCATTTT
. . TRBJ2-7 TRBV27 CASSWGAASYEQYF TGTGCCAGCAGCTGGGGGGCTGCCTCCTACGAGCAGTACTTC
TRBD2 few TRBJ2-3 TRBV9 CASSVRGDTDTQYF TGTGCCAGCAGCGTACGGGGGGACACAGATACGCAGTATTTT
. few TRBJ1-2 TRBV4-3 CASSQGRMGSGYTF TGCGCCAGCAGCCAAGGCAGAATGGGGTCGGGCTACACCTTC
TRBD1 few TRBJ1-5 TRBV30 CAWSVTQGAQQPQHF TGTGCCTGGAGTGTGACACAGGGGGCACAGCAGCCCCAGCATTTT
TRBD2 few TRBJ2-7 TRBV27 CASSPYGGTYEQYF TGTGCCAGCAGCCCTTACGGGGGGACCTACGAGCAGTACTTC
. . TRBJ1-1 TRBV11-3 CASSLRQSGTEAFF TGTGCCAGCAGCTTAAGGCAATCGGGCACTGAAGCTTTCTTT
. . TRBJ1-3 TRBV7-9 CASSFEGAGNTIYF TGTGCCAGCAGCTTCGAGGGAGCGGGAAACACCATATATTTT
. . TRBJ2-5 TRBV4-2 CASSQDQEGQETQYF TGTGCCAGCAGCCAAGATCAGGAGGGGCAGGAGACCCAGTACTTC
TRBD1 . TRBJ1-4 TRBV7-9 CASSLGQGEEKLFF TGTGCCAGCAGCTTAGGACAGGGAGAAGAAAAACTGTTTTTT
TRBD1 . TRBJ2-1 TRBV30 CAWSELGTGKQFF TGTGCCTGGAGTGAACTAGGGACAGGAAAGCAGTTCTTC
. . TRBJ2-7 TRBV7-2 CASSLVVTYEQYF TGTGCCAGCAGCTTAGTGGTCACCTACGAGCAGTACTTC
TRBD1 . TRBJ2-1 TRBV19 CASSIGQGNRYNEQFF TGTGCCAGTAGTATAGGACAGGGGAACCGATACAATGAGCAGTTCTTC
TRBD1 few TRBJ1-4 TRBV4-1 CASSLNTGGVNEKLFF TGCGCCAGCAGCCTCAATACAGGGGGTGTTAATGAAAAACTGTTTTTT
. few TRBJ1-1 TRBV10-3 CAISTPQNTEAFF TGTGCCATCAGTACCCCACAGAACACTGAAGCTTTCTTT
. . TRBJ2-6 TRBV30 CAWSGGSSGANVLTF TGTGCCTGGAGTGGCGGAAGCTCTGGGGCCAACGTCCTGACTTTC
. . TRBJ1-1 TRBV7-8 CASSLGDQVYTEAFF TGTGCCAGCAGCTTAGGTGACCAGGTTTACACTGAAGCTTTCTTT
TRBD1 . TRBJ2-1 TRBV4-2 CASSQDSGTGNYNEQFF TGTGCCAGCAGCCAAGACTCCGGGACAGGGAATTACAATGAGCAGTTCTTC
. . TRBJ1-2 TRBV7-9 CASSLGGGYGYTF TGTGCCAGCAGCTTAGGAGGGGGCTATGGCTACACCTTC
TRBD1 few TRBJ2-7 TRBV18 CASSPGQGAGGEQYF TGTGCCAGCTCACCCGGACAGGGGGCAGGGGGCGAGCAGTACTTC
. few TRBJ2-3 TRBV19 CASTRGLLGTDTQYF TGTGCCAGTACCCGGGGCTTACTCGGGACAGATACGCAGTATTTT
. few TRBJ2-3 TRBV19 CASSRLAGARTDTQYF TGTGCCAGTAGCCGGTTAGCAGGGGCCCGCACAGATACGCAGTATTTT
. . TRBJ2-7 TRBV2 CASRIGTSIREQYF TGTGCCAGCAGGATAGGTACCTCCATTCGCGAGCAGTACTTC